The rows below give T cell receptor beta chains drawn from one sample of a study of T and B cells in COVID-19 patients. Using its own MiXCR run on the multiplex PCR reads, TCRdb lists one record per CDR3 protein. In the table there are tens of thousands of distinct CDR3 sequences, less than 35% of which are singletons. The specimen was blood. All receptors come from a human donor who had recovered from COVID-19. Each CDR3 is given with its conserved first and last residue. The order of the fields is CDR3 DNA, CDR3 protein, V gene, J gene, clone size, D gene. D genes are given only for firm matches. Size is stated for part of the rows, as once, few or many counts, or as a class when the clone is expanded.

CDR3nt: TGTGCCAGCAGTTCCACAGGGGGCTCCTCTGGAAACACCATATATTTT
CDR3aa: CASSSTGGSSGNTIYF
v_gene: TRBV27
j_gene: TRBJ1-3
abundance: few
d_gene: TRBD1

CDR3nt: TGTGCCTGGAGTCTCGACAGGGGTAGCAATCAGCCCCAGCATTTT
CDR3aa: CAWSLDRGSNQPQHF
v_gene: TRBV30
j_gene: TRBJ1-5
abundance: few
d_gene: TRBD1

CDR3nt: TGTGCCAGTAGTACCCCCGGGCAGGGGAGCAATCAGCCCCAGCATTTT
CDR3aa: CASSTPGQGSNQPQHF
v_gene: TRBV19
j_gene: TRBJ1-5
abundance: many
d_gene: NA

CDR3nt: TGTGCCACCAGCCACGGGACAGTTAGCAATCAGCCCCAGCATTTT
CDR3aa: CATSHGTVSNQPQHF
v_gene: TRBV24-1
j_gene: TRBJ1-5
abundance: NA
d_gene: TRBD1

CDR3nt: TGTGCCAGTAGGAGGACAGGTGAGGTTCAGCCCCAGCATTTT
CDR3aa: CASRRTGEVQPQHF
v_gene: TRBV19
j_gene: TRBJ1-5
abundance: many
d_gene: TRBD1

CDR3nt: TGTGCCAGCAGTTACCGGGTATCGTACCAAGAGACCCAGTACTTC
CDR3aa: CASSYRVSYQETQYF
v_gene: TRBV6-2/TRBV6-3
j_gene: TRBJ2-5
abundance: NA
d_gene: NA

CDR3nt: TGTGCCAGCTTGAAACCAGGGACCACTGAAGCTTTCTTT
CDR3aa: CASLKPGTTEAFF
v_gene: TRBV7-2
j_gene: TRBJ1-1
abundance: NA
d_gene: NA

CDR3nt: TGCAGCGTTGAAACCCGGGACAGGCGCTCCTCTTGGGCCTTC
CDR3aa: CSVETRDRRSSWAF
v_gene: TRBV29-1
j_gene: TRBJ2-7
abundance: NA
d_gene: TRBD1

CDR3nt: TGTGCCAGCAAGCGGGTTAAACACTATGGCTACACCTTC
CDR3aa: CASKRVKHYGYTF
v_gene: TRBV6-5
j_gene: TRBJ1-2
abundance: NA
d_gene: NA

CDR3nt: TGTGCCAGCAGTCCGGGGCCGAACACTGAAGCTTTCTTT
CDR3aa: CASSPGPNTEAFF
v_gene: TRBV6-5
j_gene: TRBJ1-1
abundance: few
d_gene: NA

CDR3nt: TGTGCCAGCAGTTACCAGGGACTAGCGGGAGCTCCAGATACGCAGTATTTT
CDR3aa: CASSYQGLAGAPDTQYF
v_gene: TRBV12-3/TRBV12-4
j_gene: TRBJ2-3
abundance: few
d_gene: TRBD2

CDR3nt: TGTGCCAGCAGGCCCGGGGGGATCTCTGGAAACACCATATATTTT
CDR3aa: CASRPGGISGNTIYF
v_gene: TRBV6-5
j_gene: TRBJ1-3
abundance: NA
d_gene: NA

CDR3nt: TGTGCCACCTCCTACGTCCGGGATGGCTACACCTTC
CDR3aa: CATSYVRDGYTF
v_gene: TRBV15
j_gene: TRBJ1-2
abundance: many
d_gene: NA

CDR3nt: TGTGCCAGCAGCCCCATGTCGGGGCTGTTAACTGGTACGCAGTATTTT
CDR3aa: CASSPMSGLLTGTQYF
v_gene: TRBV5-4
j_gene: TRBJ2-3
abundance: few
d_gene: NA

CDR3nt: TGCGCCAGCAGCCGGACAGGGGGCAACACTGAAGCTTTCTTT
CDR3aa: CASSRTGGNTEAFF
v_gene: TRBV5-1
j_gene: TRBJ1-1
abundance: NA
d_gene: TRBD1

CDR3nt: TGTGCCAGCGCTGGGACTAGCGGGGGGCGGGGAGAGCAGTTCTTC
CDR3aa: CASAGTSGGRGEQFF
v_gene: TRBV13
j_gene: TRBJ2-1
abundance: NA
d_gene: TRBD2

CDR3nt: TGTGCCAGCACAAGAGTCGGGACCCTGGGCTATGGCTACACCTTC
CDR3aa: CASTRVGTLGYGYTF
v_gene: TRBV27
j_gene: TRBJ1-2
abundance: NA
d_gene: NA

CDR3nt: TGTGCCAGCAGCGGGACAGAAGAGACCCAGTACTTC
CDR3aa: CASSGTEETQYF
v_gene: TRBV7-6
j_gene: TRBJ2-5
abundance: NA
d_gene: TRBD1

CDR3nt: TGTGCCAGCAGCATTACTAGCGGGACCTACAATGAGCAGTTCTTC
CDR3aa: CASSITSGTYNEQFF
v_gene: TRBV11-1
j_gene: TRBJ2-1
abundance: NA
d_gene: TRBD2

CDR3nt: TGTGCCAGCAGGGGCCTAGACTTGCAGTTCTTC
CDR3aa: CASRGLDLQFF
v_gene: TRBV2
j_gene: TRBJ2-1
abundance: NA
d_gene: NA

CDR3nt: TGTGCCAGTAGTATAAGGACTAGCGGAAGTCCACCCTACAATGAGCAGTTCTTC
CDR3aa: CASSIRTSGSPPYNEQFF
v_gene: TRBV19
j_gene: TRBJ2-1
abundance: medium-sized
d_gene: TRBD2

CDR3nt: TGTGCCAGCAGCCGCACTAGCGGGGGGAAGGACAATGAGCAGTTCTTC
CDR3aa: CASSRTSGGKDNEQFF
v_gene: TRBV7-9
j_gene: TRBJ2-1
abundance: once
d_gene: TRBD2

CDR3nt: TGTGCCAGCAGCGCGAACAGGGTGGTGAACACTGAAGCTTTCTTT
CDR3aa: CASSANRVVNTEAFF
v_gene: TRBV7-2
j_gene: TRBJ1-1
abundance: few
d_gene: NA

CDR3nt: TGCAGTGCTAGCGGACTACCGACTTACAATGAGCAGTTCTTC
CDR3aa: CSASGLPTYNEQFF
v_gene: TRBV20-1
j_gene: TRBJ2-1
abundance: NA
d_gene: NA

CDR3nt: TGCGCCAGCAGCCAAGCTACTAGCGGGGCTTCCTACGAGCAGTACTTC
CDR3aa: CASSQATSGASYEQYF
v_gene: TRBV4-3
j_gene: TRBJ2-7
abundance: NA
d_gene: TRBD2

CDR3nt: TGTGCCACCAGCAGAGATTTAGGACTAAGTAATGAGCAGTTCTTC
CDR3aa: CATSRDLGLSNEQFF
v_gene: TRBV15
j_gene: TRBJ2-1
abundance: many
d_gene: NA

CDR3nt: TGTGCCAGCACCTTGGACTTCTATGGCTACACCTTC
CDR3aa: CASTLDFYGYTF
v_gene: TRBV12-3/TRBV12-4
j_gene: TRBJ1-2
abundance: NA
d_gene: NA

CDR3nt: TGTGCCAGCAGCTCCGGGACAGGGAGCGAGCAGTACTTC
CDR3aa: CASSSGTGSEQYF
v_gene: TRBV5-6
j_gene: TRBJ2-7
abundance: many
d_gene: TRBD1

CDR3nt: TGTGCCAGCAGCACCCCGTTTCTGGGGACCAACACCGGGGAGCTGTTTTTT
CDR3aa: CASSTPFLGTNTGELFF
v_gene: TRBV6-2/TRBV6-3
j_gene: TRBJ2-2
abundance: few
d_gene: NA

CDR3nt: TGTGCCAGCAGTTACTACGGGACAGCATACAATGAGCAGTTCTTC
CDR3aa: CASSYYGTAYNEQFF
v_gene: TRBV6-2/TRBV6-3
j_gene: TRBJ2-1
abundance: few
d_gene: TRBD1

CDR3nt: TGTGCCAGCACCCCCAGGGCAGGGGACGACGAGCAGTACTTC
CDR3aa: CASTPRAGDDEQYF
v_gene: TRBV6-5
j_gene: TRBJ2-7
abundance: few
d_gene: NA

CDR3nt: TGTGCCAGCAGCCAAGGAGAGAGAAGGGGGTACAAGGAAAAACTGTTTTTT
CDR3aa: CASSQGERRGYKEKLFF
v_gene: TRBV14
j_gene: TRBJ1-4
abundance: NA
d_gene: NA

CDR3nt: TGCAGCGTTGGACAGGGGGCTGAAGAGACCCAGTACTTC
CDR3aa: CSVGQGAEETQYF
v_gene: TRBV29-1
j_gene: TRBJ2-5
abundance: NA
d_gene: TRBD1

CDR3nt: TGTGCCAGCAGCTTGGGTCTTGCAACTAATGAAAAACTGTTTTTT
CDR3aa: CASSLGLATNEKLFF
v_gene: TRBV5-6
j_gene: TRBJ1-4
abundance: few
d_gene: NA

CDR3nt: TGTGCCAGTAGTATAGTTTGGCGGGAGGGTGAGCAGTTCTTC
CDR3aa: CASSIVWREGEQFF
v_gene: TRBV19
j_gene: TRBJ2-1
abundance: NA
d_gene: TRBD2

CDR3nt: TGTGCCAGCAGCCAAGGACAGGGGGGAATCAGAAGTCAAGAGACCCAGTACTTC
CDR3aa: CASSQGQGGIRSQETQYF
v_gene: TRBV6-5
j_gene: TRBJ2-5
abundance: NA
d_gene: TRBD1

CDR3nt: TGCAGCGTCAAGGGGTTTAGTCACGAGCAGTACTTC
CDR3aa: CSVKGFSHEQYF
v_gene: TRBV29-1
j_gene: TRBJ2-7
abundance: medium-sized
d_gene: NA

CDR3nt: TGTGCCAGCAACAGGCGTCGGGGAGCTAACTATGGCTACACCTTC
CDR3aa: CASNRRRGANYGYTF
v_gene: TRBV6-5
j_gene: TRBJ1-2
abundance: NA
d_gene: NA

CDR3nt: TGTGCCAGCAGACGAACCGGGACAGGGTCCTACGAGCAGTACTTC
CDR3aa: CASRRTGTGSYEQYF
v_gene: TRBV27
j_gene: TRBJ2-7
abundance: NA
d_gene: TRBD1

CDR3nt: TGCGCCAGCAGCCCCCGGGAGGGAGGGAACACTGAAGCTTTCTTT
CDR3aa: CASSPREGGNTEAFF
v_gene: TRBV5-1
j_gene: TRBJ1-1
abundance: NA
d_gene: NA

CDR3nt: TGTGCCGGCCGACTTAATGAAAAACTGTTTTTT
CDR3aa: CAGRLNEKLFF
v_gene: TRBV19
j_gene: TRBJ1-4
abundance: NA
d_gene: NA

CDR3nt: TGCAGTGCTAGAATGGGCAGCCCCTACGAGCAGTACTTC
CDR3aa: CSARMGSPYEQYF
v_gene: TRBV20-1
j_gene: TRBJ2-7
abundance: NA
d_gene: NA

CDR3nt: TGTGCCACCAGGGGGTCCGGGGCCAACGTCCTGACTTTC
CDR3aa: CATRGSGANVLTF
v_gene: TRBV12-3/TRBV12-4
j_gene: TRBJ2-6
abundance: NA
d_gene: TRBD1

CDR3nt: TGTGCCAGCAGCCCCGGGACAGGGTTCAATGAGCAGTTCTTC
CDR3aa: CASSPGTGFNEQFF
v_gene: TRBV5-4
j_gene: TRBJ2-1
abundance: few
d_gene: TRBD1

CDR3nt: TGCAGCGTTGTCACCACAGGGGTTCGAGAGACCCAGTACTTC
CDR3aa: CSVVTTGVRETQYF
v_gene: TRBV29-1
j_gene: TRBJ2-5
abundance: medium-sized
d_gene: TRBD1

CDR3nt: TGCAGTGCTAGGACGGAGAGCTCCTACGAGCAGTACTTC
CDR3aa: CSARTESSYEQYF
v_gene: TRBV20-1
j_gene: TRBJ2-7
abundance: NA
d_gene: NA

CDR3nt: TGTGCCAGCAGCTCGGGACTAGCGGGGGGGCAAGAGACCCAGTACTTC
CDR3aa: CASSSGLAGGQETQYF
v_gene: TRBV11-2
j_gene: TRBJ2-5
abundance: NA
d_gene: TRBD2

CDR3nt: TGCGCCAGCAGCTTGGGTTGGGGAAGCTCCTATAATTCACCCCTCCACTTT
CDR3aa: CASSLGWGSSYNSPLHF
v_gene: TRBV5-1
j_gene: TRBJ1-6
abundance: NA
d_gene: NA